The TCR beta chain described here comes from a study of tumor-infiltrating lymphocytes in localized non-small cell lung cancer. Study in general: Patients included smokers and never-smokers with various histologies, some sampled after neoadjuvant chemotherapy. Tumor tissue and non-adjacent uninvolved lung came from each patient.

Trimming pared 2 bases from V and 4 bases from J, leaving 8 bases between. Looked up from germline, CDR1 is WNHNN and CDR2 is SYGVQD (reference sequence). This CDR3 spans 13 amino acids. Data came from immunoSEQ multiplex PCR; TCRdb stores just in-frame clones and leaves some out. The table records 15,000 or so clones, under 80% of them present only once. This clone was recorded a few times. Its cognate antigen is unknown. Overall study findings and caveats: IM1 and IM2 tumors showed no difference in T-cell fraction. Different pieces of the same tissue went to different assays, confounding technical variation with intratumor heterogeneity.

The chain recombines TRBV10-1 with TRBJ1-1, with D perhaps matching TRBD1 (6 bases). This receptor was obtained from a human donor with non-small cell lung cancer. The sample comprised lung tumor tissue. The CDR3 loop reads CASSEVGGTEAFF. The CDR3 region has the DNA TGCGCCAGCAGTGAGGTAGGGGGCACTGAAGCTTTCTTT.